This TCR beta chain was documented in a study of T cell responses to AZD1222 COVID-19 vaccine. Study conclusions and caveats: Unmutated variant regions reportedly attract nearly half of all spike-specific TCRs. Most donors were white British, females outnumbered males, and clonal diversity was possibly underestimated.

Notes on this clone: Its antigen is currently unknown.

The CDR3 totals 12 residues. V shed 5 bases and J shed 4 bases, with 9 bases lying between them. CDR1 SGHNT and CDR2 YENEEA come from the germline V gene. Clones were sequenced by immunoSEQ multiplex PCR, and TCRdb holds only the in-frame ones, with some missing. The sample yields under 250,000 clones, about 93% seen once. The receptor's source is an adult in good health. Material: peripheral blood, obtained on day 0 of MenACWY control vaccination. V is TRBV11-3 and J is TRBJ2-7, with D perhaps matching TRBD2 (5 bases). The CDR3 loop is CASSLRGYEQYF. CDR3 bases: TGTGCCAGCAGCCTGAGAGGGTACGAGCAGTACTTC.